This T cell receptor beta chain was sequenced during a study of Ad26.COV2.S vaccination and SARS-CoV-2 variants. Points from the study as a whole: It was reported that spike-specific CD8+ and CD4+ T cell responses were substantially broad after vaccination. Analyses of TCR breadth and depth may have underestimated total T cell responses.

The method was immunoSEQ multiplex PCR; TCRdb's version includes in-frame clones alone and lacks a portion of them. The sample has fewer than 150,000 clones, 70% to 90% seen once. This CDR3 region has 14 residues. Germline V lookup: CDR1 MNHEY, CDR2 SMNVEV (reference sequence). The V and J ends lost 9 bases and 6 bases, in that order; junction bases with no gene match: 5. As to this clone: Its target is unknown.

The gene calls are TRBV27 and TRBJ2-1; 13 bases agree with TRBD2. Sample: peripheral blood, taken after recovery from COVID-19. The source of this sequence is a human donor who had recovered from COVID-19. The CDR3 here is CASRLAGGLNEQFF. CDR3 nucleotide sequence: TGTGCCAGTCGACTAGCGGGGGGTCTCAATGAGCAGTTCTTC.